The 7 T cell receptor beta chains in this list originate from one sample, sequenced in a study of CD8 T cell repertoires and HIV-1 epitope variants. Profiled with immunoSEQ multiplex PCR; TCRdb holds only in-frame clones, not every one. The sample shows approximately 2,800 clones, under 75% of them seen only once. No antigen is known for these receptors. Sequencing was carried out using cultured CD8+ T cells derived from PBMCs. These TCRs come from a male donor with HIV.

The chain couples TRBV15 to TRBJ2-1; possible D gene TRBD1, 5 bases. In germline, CDR1 is LNHNV, CDR2 YYDKDF (reference sequence). Trimming pared 5 bases from V and 4 bases from J, leaving 15 bases between. The CDR3 has 15 residues. CDR3 bases: TGTGCCACCAGCCCTGACCGGTCAGGGTACAATGAGCAGTTCTTC. Protein: CATSPDRSGYNEQFF. The variable domain in full, completed from reference TRBV15 and TRBJ2-1, reads DAMVIQNPRYQVTQFGKPVTLSCSQTLNHNVMYWYQQKSSQAPKLLFHYYDKDFNNEADTPDNFQSRRPNTSFCFLDIRSPGLGDTAMYLCATSPDRSGYNEQFFGPGTRLTVL.

The chain couples TRBV7-2 to TRBJ1-2; TRBD1 aligns across 8 bases. Per the germline V gene, CDR1 is SGHTA and CDR2 is FQGNSA. This CDR3 is 14 amino acids long. The junction had 4 bases not matched to a gene; V was cut back by 5 bases and J by 2 bases. CDR3 sequence: CASSQRTGNYGYTF. The CDR3 coding sequence is TGTGCCAGCAGCCAAAGGACAGGGAACTATGGCTACACCTTC.

The chain combines TRBV9 with TRBJ1-1; 10 bases are shared with TRBD1. Germline trimming cut 0 bases from V and 1 base from J; bases unmatched to any gene: 3. CDR3 length equals 16 residues. Germline V gives CDR1 SGDLS, CDR2 YYNGEE. The DNA of the CDR3 is TGTGCCAGCAGCGTAGGGGGACAGGGGACGAACACTGAAGCTTTCTTT. Protein sequence: CASSVGGQGTNTEAFF.

The V gene is TRBV6-5, the J gene TRBJ1-1; no firm D call. Trimming left V 0 bases short and J 2 bases short, with 1 base between. The CDR3 covers 12 residues. Germline V lookup: CDR1 MNHEY, CDR2 SVGAGI. CDR3 bases: TGTGCCAGCAGTTACTCCAACACTGAAGCTTTCTTT. The encoded protein is CASSYSNTEAFF.

The V gene is TRBV25-1, the J gene TRBJ1-2; no clear D. Trimming removed 3 bases from V and 3 bases from J, with 11 bases in between. From germline, CDR1 is MGHDK and CDR2 SYGVNS. The CDR3 covers 14 residues. In nucleotides, the CDR3 is TGTGCCAGCAGTGATCCGACTGAGGACTATGGCTACACCTTC. Its protein product is CASSDPTEDYGYTF.

The V gene is TRBV4-2, the J gene TRBJ2-1, with 14 bases matching TRBD2. This CDR3 contains 16 residues. The germline gives CDR1 LGHNA, CDR2 YNFKEQ. V lost 2 bases and J lost 7; bases outside the gene matches: 4. This CDR3 is CASSQPGLAGENEQFF. The CDR3, as DNA: TGTGCCAGCAGCCAACCGGGACTAGCGGGAGAAAATGAGCAGTTCTTC.

The J gene is TRBJ1-2, the V gene TRBV9; D remains unclear. The ends were cut back, 4 bases at V and 4 bases at J, with 20 bases in the middle. Germline V lookup: CDR1 SGDLS, CDR2 YYNGEE. CDR3 length equals 16 residues. In DNA form, the CDR3 reads TGTGCCAGCAGCCCCGCGGACGCCAGGCCACTCTATGGCTACACCTTC. Amino acids: CASSPADARPLYGYTF.